The next 28 T cell receptor beta chains were all read from a single sample in a study of shared clonotypes between healthy human individuals. Sequencing used immunoSEQ multiplex PCR; TCRdb keeps in-frame clones, though not all of them. The sample records millions of clones, approximately 94% being singletons. The naive CD8 subset, CD45RO-negative cells positively selected for CCR7, excluded terminally differentiated effector memory CD45RA+ cells. Sequenced sample: naive CD8+ T cells sorted from blood. Every receptor here comes from a man younger than 35 in good health.

The chain links TRBV19 to TRBJ1-2; no firm D call. Germline V CDR1 and CDR2: LNHDA, SQIVND (reference sequence). The CDR3 is 16 residues long. Trimming left V 0 bases short and J 2 bases short, with 13 bases between. CDR3 DNA: TGTGCCAGTAGTATAGAGGGTCGGATTTTAAACTATGGCTACACCTTC. This translates into CASSIEGRILNYGYTF.

This chain connects TRBV6-5 to TRBJ2-3, with a possible D match to TRBD1 (5 bases). The CDR3 is 15 amino acids. The ends were cut back, 0 bases at V and 5 bases at J, with 12 bases in the middle. Germline CDR1 and CDR2: MNHEY and SVGAGI. The CDR3 nucleotides are TGTGCCAGCAGTTACTCCGGCATCCAGGGAGATACGCAGTATTTT. This gives the protein CASSYSGIQGDTQYF.

This clone was found a few times. This chain connects TRBV9 to TRBJ2-7; weak D call: TRBD2 (5 bases). The CDR3 loop spans 13 amino acids. Trimming cost V 0 bases and J 6 bases, with 10 bases left between them. Germline assignment: CDR1 SGDLS and CDR2 YYNGEE. CDR3 nucleotide sequence: TGTGCCAGCAGCGTAGCGCGGAGCGGCGAGCAGTACTTC. The encoded protein is CASSVARSGEQYF. Combining the CDR3 with reference TRBV9 and TRBJ2-7 gives the whole variable domain DSGVTQTPKHLITATGQRVTLRCSPRSGDLSVYWYQQSLDQGLQFLIQYYNGEERAKGNILERFSAQQFPDLHSELNLSSLELGDSALYFCASSVARSGEQYFGPGTRLTVT.

V and J are TRBV2 and TRBJ2-7; TRBD2 matches at 8 bases. V lost 0 bases and J lost 7; bases outside the gene matches: 11. This CDR3 has 16 residues. Germline-derived CDR1 and CDR2 are SNHLY and FYNNEI. In DNA, the CDR3 is TGTGCCAGCAGTGAAGCGAGGAGCGGGGGCAAGGGGGAGCAGTACTTC. This codes for CASSEARSGGKGEQYF.

V usage is TRBV28 and J usage is TRBJ1-2; 7 positions agree with TRBD1. The CDR3 is made up of 13 amino acids. Per the germline V gene, CDR1 is MDHEN and CDR2 is SYDVKM. J lost 7 bases, V lost 7 bases, and 9 bases had no gene match. The CDR3 nucleotides are TGTGCCAGCACCTCCGGGACAGTCATTGGCTACACCTTC. Encoded protein: CASTSGTVIGYTF.

Regarding this clone: Additional DNA sequences in this sample encode the identical CDR3. The chain uses TRBV13 and TRBJ2-7; D might be TRBD2 (6 bases). Germline V CDR1 and CDR2: PRHDT, FYEKMQ (reference sequence). The CDR3 covers 14 residues. V shed 0 bases and J shed 0 bases, with 6 bases lying between them. The CDR3 reads CASSLGLASYEQYF. CDR3 coding DNA: TGTGCCAGCAGCTTAGGACTAGCCTCCTACGAGCAGTACTTC.

V usage is TRBV7-8 and J usage is TRBJ1-1, with D uncertain. This CDR3 has 14 residues. The V end was cut by 6 bases, the J end by 3 bases, with 14 bases between. CDR1 and CDR2 from the germline V gene are SGHVS and FQNEAQ. Here the CDR3 DNA reads TGTGCCAGCAGGGGTGGACCGCCGGACACTGAAGCTTTCTTT. Translated: CASRGGPPDTEAFF.

The rearrangement links TRBV5-4 to TRBJ2-1, with TRBD1 identical over 10 bases. V was clipped by 5 bases and J by 4 bases; unmatched bases: 3. This CDR3 region has 14 residues. From germline, CDR1 is SGHNT and CDR2 YYREEE (reference sequence). CDR3 in DNA: TGTGCCAGCAGGCCGGGACAGGGGTACAATGAGCAGTTCTTC. This encodes CASRPGQGYNEQFF.

The rearrangement links TRBV15 to TRBJ1-1, with D perhaps matching TRBD1 (6 bases). The CDR3 loop spans 15 amino acids. CDR1 is LNHNV and CDR2 is YYDKDF in the germline V gene (reference sequence). Trimming took off 0 bases at V and 1 base at J, with 9 bases between the two ends. In nucleotides, the CDR3 is TGTGCCACCAGCAGAGAAGCAGGGGCGAACACTGAAGCTTTCTTT. Residues: CATSREAGANTEAFF. Looking up the rest from reference TRBV15 and TRBJ1-1 gives the full variable domain: DAMVIQNPRYQVTQFGKPVTLSCSQTLNHNVMYWYQQKSSQAPKLLFHYYDKDFNNEADTPDNFQSRRPNTSFCFLDIRSPGLGDTAMYLCATSREAGANTEAFFGQGTRLTVV.

V usage is TRBV27 and J usage is TRBJ2-7; D ambiguous. The V gene lost 4 bases and the J gene lost 6 bases, with 16 bases spanning the gap. Germline-derived CDR1 and CDR2 are MNHEY and SMNVEV (reference sequence). The CDR3 sequence is 14 residues long. The CDR3 sequence is CASSYIGWRGEQYF. DNA for the CDR3: TGTGCCAGCAGTTATATCGGTTGGAGAGGCGAGCAGTACTTC.

V and J are TRBV7-2 and TRBJ2-6; perhaps TRBD2 as D (5 bases). CDR1 and CDR2 (germline): SGHTA, FQGNSA. Trimming took 2 bases from V and 4 from J, leaving 12 bases between them. This CDR3 has 16 amino acids. CDR3 nucleotides: TGTGCCAGCAGCTTACTTTCCGGGATAGGGGCCAACGTCCTGACTTTC. The encoded protein is CASSLLSGIGANVLTF.

The chain joins TRBV6-1 to TRBJ2-1; no reliable D call. V was shortened by 11 bases and J by 6 bases, with 20 bases between the two germline ends. CDR3 length: 14 residues. Germline CDR1 and CDR2: MNHNS and SASEGT. As DNA, the CDR3 is TGTGCCTCCCGATGGCAGCCTCTTCCCAATGAGCAGTTCTTC. Protein product: CASRWQPLPNEQFF.

This chain joins TRBV6-5 and TRBJ1-5; 8 bases map to TRBD1. The junction had 3 bases not matched to a gene; V was cut back by 4 bases and J by 13 bases. The CDR3 has 11 amino acids. Germline-derived CDR1 and CDR2 are MNHEY and SVGAGI. CDR3 coding DNA: TGTGCCAGCAGTTTCGACAGGGGACAGCATTTT. Its translation is CASSFDRGQHF.

This chain joins TRBV27 and TRBJ1-5; D is perhaps TRBD1 (5 bases). Trimming left V 6 bases short and J 1 base short, with 13 bases between. The germline V gene encodes CDR1 MNHEY and CDR2 SMNVEV (reference sequence). The CDR3 spans 15 residues. The CDR3 spells CASSPGMGSNQPQHF. CDR3 coding DNA: TGTGCCAGCAGCCCAGGGATGGGGAGCAATCAGCCCCAGCATTTT.

The gene calls are TRBV28 and TRBJ2-5, with 9 bases aligning to TRBD2. The CDR3 runs 14 residues. Germline trimming cut 2 bases from V and 9 bases from J; bases unmatched to any gene: 7. Germline V lookup: CDR1 MDHEN, CDR2 SYDVKM. The CDR3 region has the DNA TGTGCCAGCAGTTTAGCGGGGGGGCCGATGGCCCAGTACTTC. Protein sequence: CASSLAGGPMAQYF.

This chain connects TRBV15 to TRBJ2-3; weak D call: TRBD1 (6 bases). V was clipped by 0 bases and J by 8 bases, with 6 bases between them. Germline V gene lookup returns CDR1 LNHNV and CDR2 YYDKDF (reference sequence). The CDR3 sequence is 12 residues long. CDR3 nucleotides: TGTGCCACCAGCAGAGACAGGGGTACGCAGTATTTT. Its translation is CATSRDRGTQYF. Drawing the rest from reference TRBV15 and TRBJ2-3, the complete variable domain is DAMVIQNPRYQVTQFGKPVTLSCSQTLNHNVMYWYQQKSSQAPKLLFHYYDKDFNNEADTPDNFQSRRPNTSFCFLDIRSPGLGDTAMYLCATSRDRGTQYFGPGTRLTVL.

The V call is TRBV5-6, the J call TRBJ1-6, with 7 bases fitting TRBD1. The CDR3 is 17 amino acids. The germline V gene has CDR1 SGHDT and CDR2 YYEEEE. J was trimmed by 6 bases and V by 0 bases; bases with no gene match: 9. CDR3 in amino acids: CASSLGQGVPFNSPLHF. The CDR3 bases are TGTGCCAGCAGCTTGGGCCAGGGGGTACCGTTTAATTCACCCCTCCACTTT.

Here the CDR3 reads CASSFYTPGIEGAFF. In DNA, the CDR3 is TGTGCCAGCAGCTTTTATACCCCAGGGATAGAGGGGGCTTTCTTT. J is TRBJ1-1 and V is TRBV7-9; D possibly corresponds to TRBD1 (5 bases). Trimming left V 3 bases short and J 11 bases short, with 22 bases between. Germline V gives CDR1 SEHNR, CDR2 FQNEAQ (reference sequence). The CDR3 has 15 residues. Supplemented by reference TRBV7-9 and TRBJ1-1, the full variable domain reads DTGVSQNPRHKITKRGQNVTFRCDPISEHNRLYWYRQTLGQGPEFLTYFQNEAQLEKSRLLSDRFSAERPKGSFSTLEIQRTEQGDSAMYLCASSFYTPGIEGAFFGQGTRLTVV.

The chain has TRBV4-1 and TRBJ1-3; the match to TRBD1 covers 11 bases. Germline V gene sequence: CDR1 MGHRA, CDR2 YSYEKL. The CDR3 extends over 14 amino acids. Trimming at V came to 4 bases and at J to 8 bases, leaving 4 bases not matched to a gene. CDR3 DNA sequence: TGCGCCAGCAGCCCCGGGACAGGGGGACACACCATATATTTT. Protein product: CASSPGTGGHTIYF.

This clone was seen once. Distinct nucleotide sequences in the sample also encode this CDR3. The chain recombines TRBV6-5 with TRBJ2-1; D gene uncertain. Germline V gene lookup returns CDR1 MNHEY and CDR2 SVGAGI. Trimming left V 0 bases short and J 10 bases short, with 4 bases between. The CDR3 is 11 residues long. CDR3 residues: CASSYSTEQFF. CDR3 bases: TGTGCCAGCAGTTACTCGACCGAGCAGTTCTTC.

About this clone itself: Other nucleotide sequences from this sample produce the same CDR3. The chain links TRBV4-1 to TRBJ2-3; D not certain. V was pared by 4 bases and J by 1 base, with 9 bases between. This CDR3 has 14 residues. Germline lookup yields CDR1 MGHRA and CDR2 YSYEKL. The CDR3 DNA reads as TGCGCCAGCAGCCTCTCTCGGGGCACAGATACGCAGTATTTT. It specifies CASSLSRGTDTQYF.

CDR3 amino acids: CASSLTGVTYNSPLHF. The CDR3 DNA reads TGTGCCAGCAGCTTAACAGGGGTTACCTATAATTCACCCCTCCACTTT. V is TRBV7-9 and J is TRBJ1-6; 7 nucleotides agree with TRBD1. The CDR3 covers 16 residues. The germline V gene encodes CDR1 SEHNR and CDR2 FQNEAQ (reference sequence). V lost 2 bases and J lost 2; bases outside the gene matches: 3. Based on the CDR3 plus reference TRBV7-9 and TRBJ1-6, the full variable domain is DTGVSQNPRHKITKRGQNVTFRCDPISEHNRLYWYRQTLGQGPEFLTYFQNEAQLEKSRLLSDRFSAERPKGSFSTLEIQRTEQGDSAMYLCASSLTGVTYNSPLHFGNGTRLTVT.

The CDR3 is CASSIRGTAFYGYTF. The CDR3, as DNA: TGTGCCAGCAGTATCCGTGGGACAGCGTTCTATGGCTACACCTTC. The rearrangement uses TRBV27 and TRBJ1-2, with 7 bases fitting TRBD1. The CDR3 has 15 amino acids. V lost 5 bases, J lost 4 bases, and 10 bases stayed unmatched. Per the germline V gene, CDR1 is MNHEY and CDR2 is SMNVEV (reference sequence).

This chain uses TRBV5-4 with TRBJ2-7; TRBD2 aligns across 7 bases. Germline V gene data show CDR1 as SGHNT and CDR2 as YYREEE (reference sequence). V gave up 1 base and J gave up 0 bases; unmatched junction bases: 4. CDR3 length equals 15 residues. The CDR3, as DNA: TGTGCCAGCAGCTTGTCGGGACTAAGCTCCTACGAGCAGTACTTC. This encodes CASSLSGLSSYEQYF.

This chain connects TRBV27 to TRBJ2-7; D might be TRBD1 or TRBD2, each matching 5 bases. The ends were cut back, 3 bases at V and 4 bases at J, with 10 bases in the middle. Germline CDR1 MNHEY, CDR2 SMNVEV (reference sequence). The CDR3 runs to 13 residues. The CDR3 region has the DNA TGTGCCAGCAGTTTCTTTGGGGGATACGAGCAGTACTTC. It translates to CASSFFGGYEQYF.

This chain links TRBV19 with TRBJ2-7, with 7 bases aligning to TRBD2. V was pared by 5 bases and J by 2 bases, with 12 bases of the junction left unmatched. CDR1 is LNHDA and CDR2 is SQIVND in the germline V gene (reference sequence). The CDR3 runs to 16 residues. For the CDR3, the DNA is TGTGCCAGTAGTCCCCGGGGCAGCGGGGAGACCTACGAGCAGTACTTC. It codes for CASSPRGSGETYEQYF.

V usage is TRBV7-8 and J usage is TRBJ2-7; D not certain. Deletions cut 6 bases from V and 1 base from J, with 16 bases between. The CDR3 length is 15 residues. The germline CDR1 and CDR2 sequences are SGHVS and FQNEAQ. This CDR3 is CASRQVQSNSYEQYF. The DNA of the CDR3 is TGTGCCAGCAGGCAAGTACAGTCGAATTCCTACGAGCAGTACTTC. The complete variable domain, with remaining parts taken from reference TRBV7-8 and TRBJ2-7, reads GAGVSQSPRYKVAKRGQDVALRCDPISGHVSLFWYQQALGQGPEFLTYFQNEAQLDKSGLPSDRFFAERPEGSVSTLKIQRTQQEDSAVYLCASRQVQSNSYEQYFGPGTRLTVT.

The rearrangement joins TRBV7-9 to TRBJ2-5, with a weak D call TRBD1 (6 bases). V lost 3 bases and J lost 0, with 23 bases in between. This CDR3 has 19 amino acids. In germline, CDR1 is SEHNR, CDR2 FQNEAQ (reference sequence). This CDR3 reads CASSFTDRSGTGYQETQYF. For the CDR3, the DNA is TGTGCCAGCAGCTTTACAGACAGGTCAGGTACAGGGTACCAAGAGACCCAGTACTTC.